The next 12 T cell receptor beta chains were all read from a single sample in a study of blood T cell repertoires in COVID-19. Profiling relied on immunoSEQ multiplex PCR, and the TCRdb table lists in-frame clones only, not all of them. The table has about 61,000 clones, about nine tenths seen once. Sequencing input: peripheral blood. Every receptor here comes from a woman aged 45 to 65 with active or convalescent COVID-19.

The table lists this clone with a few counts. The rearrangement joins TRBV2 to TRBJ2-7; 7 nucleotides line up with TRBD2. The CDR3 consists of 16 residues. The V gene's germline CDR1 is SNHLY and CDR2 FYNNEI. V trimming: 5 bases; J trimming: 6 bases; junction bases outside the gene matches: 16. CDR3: CASSYFLGGRGTEQYF. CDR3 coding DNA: TGTGCCAGCAGTTATTTCTTGGGAGGGCGCGGAACCGAGCAGTACTTC.

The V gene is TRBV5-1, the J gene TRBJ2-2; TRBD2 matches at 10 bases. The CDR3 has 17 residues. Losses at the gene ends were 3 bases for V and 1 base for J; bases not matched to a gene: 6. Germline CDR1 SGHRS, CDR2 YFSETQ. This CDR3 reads CASSSDVAGGNTGELFF. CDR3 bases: TGCGCCAGCAGCTCGGACGTAGCGGGAGGGAACACCGGGGAGCTGTTTTTT.

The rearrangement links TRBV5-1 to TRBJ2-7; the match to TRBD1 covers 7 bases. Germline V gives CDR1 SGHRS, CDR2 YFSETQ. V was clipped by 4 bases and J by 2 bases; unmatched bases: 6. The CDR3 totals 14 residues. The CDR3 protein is CASSEGTATYEQYF. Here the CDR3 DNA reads TGCGCCAGCAGCGAAGGGACAGCAACCTACGAGCAGTACTTC.

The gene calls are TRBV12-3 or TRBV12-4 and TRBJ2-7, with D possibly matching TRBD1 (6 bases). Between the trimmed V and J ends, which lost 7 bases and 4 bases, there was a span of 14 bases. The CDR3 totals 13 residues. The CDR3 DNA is TGTGCCAGCAAACAGGGACGTTCTTACGAGCAGTACTTC. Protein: CASKQGRSYEQYF.

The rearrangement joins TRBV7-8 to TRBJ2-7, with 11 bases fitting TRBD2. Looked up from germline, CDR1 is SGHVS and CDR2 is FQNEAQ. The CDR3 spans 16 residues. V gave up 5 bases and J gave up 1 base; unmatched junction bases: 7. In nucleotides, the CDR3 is TGTGCCAGCAGCCCAGGACTAGCGGGCGAGTCCTACGAGCAGTACTTC. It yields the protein CASSPGLAGESYEQYF.

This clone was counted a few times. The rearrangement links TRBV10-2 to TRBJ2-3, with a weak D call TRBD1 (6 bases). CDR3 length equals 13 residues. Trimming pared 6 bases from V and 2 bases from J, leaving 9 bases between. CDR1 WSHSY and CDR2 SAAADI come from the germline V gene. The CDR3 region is CASRTGDTDTQYF. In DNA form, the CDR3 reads TGCGCCAGCAGGACAGGAGACACAGATACGCAGTATTTT.

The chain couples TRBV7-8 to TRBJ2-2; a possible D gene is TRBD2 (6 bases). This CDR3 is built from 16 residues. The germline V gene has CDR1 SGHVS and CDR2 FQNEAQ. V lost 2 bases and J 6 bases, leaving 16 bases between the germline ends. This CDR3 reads CASSLIDWRGAGELFF. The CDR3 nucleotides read TGTGCCAGCAGCTTAATAGACTGGAGGGGTGCCGGGGAGCTGTTTTTT.

This CDR3 is CASSYTNVGNTEAFF. The CDR3, as DNA: TGTGCCAGCAGTTACACTAACGTGGGGAACACTGAAGCTTTCTTT. This rearrangement joins TRBV6-2 or TRBV6-3 to TRBJ1-1; D remains unclear. Germline loops: CDR1 MNHEY, CDR2 SVGEGT. There are 15 residues in the CDR3. V was trimmed by 2 bases and J by 1 base, leaving 11 bases between them.

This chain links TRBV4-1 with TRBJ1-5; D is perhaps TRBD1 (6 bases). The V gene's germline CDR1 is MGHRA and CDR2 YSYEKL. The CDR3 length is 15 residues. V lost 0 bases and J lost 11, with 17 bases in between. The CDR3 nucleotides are TGCGCCAGCAGCCAAGACCAGGGGCCCGCGGGGGCCCAGCATTTT. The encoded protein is CASSQDQGPAGAQHF.

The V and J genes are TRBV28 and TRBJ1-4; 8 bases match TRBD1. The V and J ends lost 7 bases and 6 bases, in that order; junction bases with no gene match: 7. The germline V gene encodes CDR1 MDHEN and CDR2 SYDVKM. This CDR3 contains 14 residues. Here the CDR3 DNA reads TGTGCCAGCAAAGGACAGGGAGGAGATGAAAAACTGTTTTTT. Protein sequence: CASKGQGGDEKLFF.

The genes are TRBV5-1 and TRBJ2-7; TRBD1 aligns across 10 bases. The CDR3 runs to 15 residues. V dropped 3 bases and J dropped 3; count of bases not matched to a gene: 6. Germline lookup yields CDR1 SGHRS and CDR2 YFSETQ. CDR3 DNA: TGCGCCAGCAGCTCGCTGGACAGGGGGGTCTACGAGCAGTACTTC. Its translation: CASSSLDRGVYEQYF.

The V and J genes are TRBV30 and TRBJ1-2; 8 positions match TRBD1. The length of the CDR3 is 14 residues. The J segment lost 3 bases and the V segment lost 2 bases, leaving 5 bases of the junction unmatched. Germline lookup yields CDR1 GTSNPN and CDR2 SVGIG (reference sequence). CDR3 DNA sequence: TGTGCCTGGAGTCAGGGGGCGGAATACTATGGCTACACCTTC. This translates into CAWSQGAEYYGYTF. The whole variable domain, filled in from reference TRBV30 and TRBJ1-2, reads SQTIHQWPATLVQPVGSPLSLECTVEGTSNPNLYWYRQAAGRGLQLLFYSVGIGQISSEVPQNLSASRPQDRQFILSSKKLLLSDSGFYLCAWSQGAEYYGYTFGSGTRLTVV.